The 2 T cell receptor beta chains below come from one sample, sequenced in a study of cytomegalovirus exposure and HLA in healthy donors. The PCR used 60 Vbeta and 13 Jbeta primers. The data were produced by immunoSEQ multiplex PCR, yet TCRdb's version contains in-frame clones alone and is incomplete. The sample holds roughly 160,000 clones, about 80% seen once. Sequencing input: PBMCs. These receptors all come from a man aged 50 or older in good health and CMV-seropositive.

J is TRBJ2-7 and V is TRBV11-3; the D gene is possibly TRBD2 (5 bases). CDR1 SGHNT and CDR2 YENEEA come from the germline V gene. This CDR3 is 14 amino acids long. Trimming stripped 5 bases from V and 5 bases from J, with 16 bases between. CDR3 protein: CASSPGVQGNEQYF. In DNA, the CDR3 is TGTGCCAGCAGCCCCGGGGTGCAAGGGAACGAGCAGTACTTC.

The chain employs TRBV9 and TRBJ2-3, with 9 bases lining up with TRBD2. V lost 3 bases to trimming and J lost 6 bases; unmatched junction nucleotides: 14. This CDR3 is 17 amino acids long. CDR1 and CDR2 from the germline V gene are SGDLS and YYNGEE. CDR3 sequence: CASSALTSGGTADTQYF. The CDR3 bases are TGTGCCAGCAGCGCCCTGACTAGCGGAGGGACTGCTGATACGCAGTATTTT.